A single sample gave rise to the 30 T cell receptor beta chains below, sequenced in a study of shared T cell receptors in the human thymus. Libraries were prepared by immunoSEQ multiplex PCR; TCRdb keeps only in-frame clonotypes and omits some of them. This table holds around 340,000 clones, approximately 95% found once. Material: thymocytes. All receptors derive from a human donor.

The J gene is TRBJ2-3, the V gene TRBV20-1, with D tentatively TRBD1 (5 bases). Germline V gene data show CDR1 as DFQATT and CDR2 as SNEGSKA (reference sequence). V was pared by 3 bases and J by 6 bases, with 7 bases between. This CDR3 is built from 11 residues. The CDR3 DNA follows: TGCAGTGCTAGTAAGGGGGATACGCAGTATTTT. It is translated as CSASKGDTQYF.

The rearrangement joins TRBV25-1 to TRBJ1-2, with D possibly being TRBD1 (5 bases). Trimming pared 4 bases from V and 4 bases from J, leaving 19 bases between. This CDR3 contains 16 residues. The germline CDR1 and CDR2 sequences are MGHDK and SYGVNS. CDR3 DNA: TGTGCCAGCAGTGTGGGCAGGGTGATATCTACCTATGGCTACACCTTC. Its protein is CASSVGRVISTYGYTF.

The chain is built from TRBV11-2 and TRBJ2-3; D unresolved. Germline V gene sequence: CDR1 SGHAT, CDR2 FQNNGV. Between the trimmed V and J ends, which lost 1 base and 5 bases, there was a span of 4 bases. CDR3 size: 12 residues. CDR3 loop: CASSLGGDTQYF. The CDR3 nucleotides read TGTGCCAGCAGCTTAGGAGGAGATACGCAGTATTTT.

The chain carries TRBV5-1 and TRBJ2-4; TRBD2 agrees at 12 bases. CDR3 length equals 16 residues. CDR1 is SGHRS, CDR2 YFSETQ, per germline. The V segment lost 5 bases and the J segment 12 bases; nucleotides outside the gene matches: 15. In DNA form, the CDR3 reads TGCGCCAGCAGGAAGGGACTAGCGGGTTTCAACCAGACTCAGTACTTC. Its protein is CASRKGLAGFNQTQYF.

The CDR3 sequence is CASDDRDGEQYF. As DNA, the CDR3 is TGTGCCAGCGACGACAGGGACGGCGAGCAGTACTTC. The rearrangement uses TRBV27 and TRBJ2-7; 7 bases line up with TRBD1. V gave up 8 bases and J gave up 6 bases; unmatched junction bases: 7. The V gene's germline CDR1 is MNHEY and CDR2 SMNVEV (reference sequence). The CDR3 is made up of 12 amino acids.

The chain uses TRBV11-2 and TRBJ2-7; a weak D match, TRBD2 (5 bases). CDR1 and CDR2 (germline): SGHAT, FQNNGV. The CDR3 runs to 14 residues. Trimming removed 1 base from V and 4 bases from J, with 11 bases in between. This chain's CDR3 is CASSLGGGRYEQYF. CDR3 nucleotides: TGTGCCAGCAGCTTAGGTGGAGGACGGTACGAGCAGTACTTC.

The chain combines TRBV28 with TRBJ2-5; tentatively, D is TRBD2 (6 bases). Per the germline V gene, CDR1 is MDHEN and CDR2 is SYDVKM. The CDR3 totals 15 residues. V was shortened by 3 bases and J by 1 base, with 12 bases between the two germline ends. CDR3 residues: CASSFRGAGQETQYF. In nucleotides, the CDR3 is TGTGCCAGCAGTTTCCGCGGGGCGGGCCAAGAGACCCAGTACTTC.

The CDR3 loop is CASSDGRVRGPGTGELFF. The CDR3, as DNA: TGTGCCAGCAGTGACGGCCGGGTCAGGGGGCCGGGCACCGGGGAGCTGTTTTTT. J is TRBJ2-2 and V is TRBV27, with 8 bases that match TRBD1. The CDR3 is 18 residues long. V was clipped by 5 bases and J by 4 bases; unmatched bases: 15. Germline V gene lookup returns CDR1 MNHEY and CDR2 SMNVEV (reference sequence).

The rearrangement links TRBV2 to TRBJ2-7; 15 bases fit TRBD2. Germline assignment: CDR1 SNHLY and CDR2 FYNNEI. Trimming at V came to 3 bases and at J to 7 bases, leaving 4 bases not matched to a gene. The CDR3 loop spans 15 amino acids. The DNA for the CDR3 is TGTGCCAGCAGTGAGGGACTAGCGGGAGGTTCTGAGCAGTACTTC. The encoded protein is CASSEGLAGGSEQYF.

This chain uses TRBV14 with TRBJ2-7; D not certain. The CDR3 is 15 amino acids. Germline values: CDR1 SGHDN, CDR2 FVKESK. Trimming left V 0 bases short and J 4 bases short, with 13 bases between. This chain's CDR3 is CASSQDETLLYEQYF. CDR3 DNA sequence: TGTGCCAGCAGCCAAGATGAGACCCTTCTTTACGAGCAGTACTTC. The variable domain in full, with the rest retrieved from reference TRBV14 and TRBJ2-7, is EAGVTQFPSHSVIEKGQTVTLRCDPISGHDNLYWYRRVMGKEIKFLLHFVKESKQDESGMPNNRFLAERTGGTYSTLKVQPAELEDSGVYFCASSQDETLLYEQYFGPGTRLTVT.

The V and J genes are TRBV4-3 and TRBJ1-4, with 7 bases that match TRBD1. V was clipped by 7 bases and J by 5 bases; unmatched bases: 7. The CDR3 has 14 residues. The germline gives CDR1 LGHNA, CDR2 YSLEER. The CDR3, as DNA: TGCGCCAGCACTCAGACAGGGCTAAATGAAAAACTGTTTTTT. Translation gives CASTQTGLNEKLFF.

This sequence joins TRBV28 and TRBJ2-2; possible D gene TRBD2, 5 bases. Trimming pared 8 bases from V and 8 bases from J, leaving 33 bases between. Germline CDR1 is MDHEN and CDR2 is SYDVKM. This CDR3 comprises 19 residues. The CDR3: CASGSAGRKKNRDWGELFF. The CDR3 DNA reads as TGTGCCAGCGGGTCGGCGGGTAGGAAGAAGAATCGAGATTGGGGGGAGCTGTTTTTT.

The chain couples TRBV7-2 to TRBJ2-6; D is perhaps TRBD2 (5 bases). The CDR3 extends over 14 amino acids. Looked up from germline, CDR1 is SGHTA and CDR2 is FQGNSA. V was trimmed by 5 bases and J by 5 bases, leaving 10 bases between them. CDR3 region: CASSARGRANVLTF. In DNA, the CDR3 is TGTGCCAGCAGCGCCAGAGGGCGGGCCAACGTCCTGACTTTC. Full variable domain (outside the CDR3, taken from reference TRBV7-2 and TRBJ2-6): GAGVSQSPSNKVTEKGKDVELRCDPISGHTALYWYRQSLGQGLEFLIYFQGNSAPDKSGLPSDRFSAERTGGSVSTLTIQRTQQEDSAVYLCASSARGRANVLTFGAGSRLTVL.

The rearrangement uses TRBV28 and TRBJ2-7; D possibly corresponds to TRBD2 (5 bases). Trimming left V 8 bases short and J 9 bases short, with 23 bases between. Germline V lookup: CDR1 MDHEN, CDR2 SYDVKM. The CDR3 runs 14 residues. The CDR3 coding sequence is TGTGCCAGCCAGTTAGGAGGAGATCGTTTCGGGCAGTACTTC. Translation gives CASQLGGDRFGQYF.

This clone showed up just a few times. The genes are TRBV6-6 and TRBJ2-2; D might be TRBD2 (5 bases). This CDR3 is 16 amino acids long. Per the germline V gene, CDR1 is MNHNY and CDR2 is SVGAGI (reference sequence). Trimming stripped 4 bases from V and 3 bases from J, with 15 bases between. The CDR3 DNA sequence: TGTGCCAGCAGTTCGTCCTCTCCGGAGGACACCGGGGAGCTGTTTTTT. As protein: CASSSSSPEDTGELFF.

The V call is TRBV5-1, the J call TRBJ1-1; possible D gene TRBD1, 5 bases. Germline assignment: CDR1 SGHRS and CDR2 YFSETQ. This CDR3 spans 14 amino acids. Trimming took off 8 bases at V and 5 bases at J, with 19 bases between the two ends. The DNA for the CDR3 is TGCGCCAGTCAGCAAAGCAGGGAGGAAACTGAAGCTTTCTTT. It translates to CASQQSREETEAFF.

CDR3: CASSLVVAQGNQETQYF. Here the CDR3 DNA reads TGTGCCAGCAGCTTAGTAGTAGCACAGGGGAACCAAGAGACCCAGTACTTC. The V and J genes are TRBV11-3 and TRBJ2-5; 7 bases line up with TRBD1. CDR1 and CDR2 from the germline V gene are SGHNT and YENEEA. CDR3 length: 17 residues. Unmatched junction bases numbered 8, after V lost 1 base and J lost 0 bases. The full variable domain, in which reference TRBV11-3 and TRBJ2-5 provide the parts outside the CDR3, is EAGVVQSPRYKIIEKKQPVAFWCNPISGHNTLYWYLQNLGQGPELLIRYENEEAVDDSQLPKDRFSAERLKGVDSTLKIQPAELGDSAVYLCASSLVVAQGNQETQYFGPGTRLLVL.

The gene calls are TRBV23-1 and TRBJ1-1; D is uncertain. TRBV23-1 is flagged as an ORF with uncertain function. The CDR3 covers 12 residues. The V end lost 5 bases, the J end lost 3 bases, and 7 bases lay between the germline ends. Here the CDR3 DNA reads TGCGCCAGCAGTGGGAACGACACTGAAGCTTTCTTT. Translation: CASSGNDTEAFF.

In DNA, the CDR3 is TGTGCCACCACCCTGTACAGGGGTATCGCCGGGGAGCTGTTTTTT. Its translation: CATTLYRGIAGELFF. J is TRBJ2-2 and V is TRBV28; the match to TRBD1 covers 7 bases. The germline V gene has CDR1 MDHEN and CDR2 SYDVKM. The junction had 14 bases not matched to a gene; V was cut back by 10 bases and J by 6 bases. This CDR3 region has 15 residues. Based on the CDR3 plus reference TRBV28 and TRBJ2-2, the full variable domain is DVKVTQSSRYLVKRTGEKVFLECVQDMDHENMFWYRQDPGLGLRLIYFSYDVKMKEKGDIPEGYSVSREKKERFSLILESASTNQTSMYLCATTLYRGIAGELFFGEGSRLTVL.

The chain recombines TRBV14 with TRBJ2-3; D unclear. This CDR3 region has 13 residues. Trimming stripped 4 bases from V and 0 bases from J, with 5 bases between. CDR1 SGHDN and CDR2 FVKESK come from the germline V gene. The CDR3 DNA sequence: TGTGCCAGCAGCCCGGGCAGCACAGATACGCAGTATTTT. As protein: CASSPGSTDTQYF.

The chain uses TRBV30 and TRBJ2-1; the D is unclear. V lost 0 bases and J 6 bases, leaving 3 bases between the germline ends. The CDR3 is 11 amino acids. Germline V CDR1 and CDR2: GTSNPN, SVGIG (reference sequence). CDR3 in DNA: TGTGCCTGGAGTGTCCCCAATGAGCAGTTCTTC. Its protein product is CAWSVPNEQFF.

The chain employs TRBV19 and TRBJ2-7, with a possible D match to TRBD1 (6 bases). CDR1 and CDR2 (germline): LNHDA, SQIVND (reference sequence). This CDR3 spans 13 amino acids. V lost 5 bases and J 2 bases, leaving 10 bases between the germline ends. This CDR3 reads CASSPGQPYEQYF. CDR3 nucleotide sequence: TGTGCCAGTAGTCCAGGACAGCCCTACGAGCAGTACTTC.

The chain has TRBV11-3 and TRBJ1-5; a weak D match, TRBD1 (5 bases). This CDR3 is 17 amino acids long. V dropped 0 bases and J dropped 7 bases, with 19 bases sitting between them. Germline CDR1 and CDR2: SGHNT and YENEEA. CDR3 DNA sequence: TGTGCCAGCAGCTTAGATGGCGGCAGGCCGCAGGGACAGCCCCAGCATTTT. Translated, it gives CASSLDGGRPQGQPQHF.

V and J are TRBV6-5 and TRBJ2-7; 7 nucleotides match TRBD1. The germline V gene encodes CDR1 MNHEY and CDR2 SVGAGI. V was clipped by 2 bases and J by 4 bases; unmatched bases: 5. CDR3 size: 14 residues. CDR3 coding DNA: TGTGCCAGCAGTTACAGGGGGCGCACGTACGAGCAGTACTTC. Translation gives CASSYRGRTYEQYF.

V usage is TRBV7-4 and J usage is TRBJ2-7, with D possibly matching TRBD1 (6 bases). The CDR3 is 16 residues long. CDR1 is SGHVT and CDR2 is SQSDAQ in the germline V gene. The germline V and J ends were trimmed by 3 bases and 0 bases, with 15 bases remaining between them. The CDR3 DNA reads TGTGCCAGCAGCTTCACTCGGGACACAATCTCCTACGAGCAGTACTTC. This encodes CASSFTRDTISYEQYF.

The chain employs TRBV19 and TRBJ2-7; tentatively, D is TRBD1 (6 bases). The V gene lost 4 bases and the J gene lost 12 bases, with 16 bases spanning the gap. CDR1 LNHDA and CDR2 SQIVND come from the germline V gene (reference sequence). The CDR3 consists of 12 residues. The CDR3 region is CASSTRNRVAYF. The CDR3 region has the DNA TGTGCCAGTAGTACCCGAAACAGGGTGGCGTACTTC.

The gene calls are TRBV28 and TRBJ1-1, with D hard to call. Germline-derived CDR1 and CDR2 are MDHEN and SYDVKM. The CDR3 is made up of 14 amino acids. V was shortened by 5 bases and J by 6 bases, with 16 bases between the two germline ends. The CDR3 DNA sequence: TGTGCCAGCAGTCTACCTATGGCCGGCCCTGAAGCTTTCTTT. It yields the protein CASSLPMAGPEAFF.

In the case of this clone: This specimen includes other DNA sequences encoding the same CDR3. The chain carries TRBV5-1 and TRBJ2-1, with D unclear. CDR3 length: 13 residues. Per the germline V gene, CDR1 is SGHRS and CDR2 is YFSETQ. V lost 0 bases, J lost 1 base, and 2 bases lay in between. Written as DNA, the CDR3 is TGCGCCAGCAGCTTGGGGTCCTACAATGAGCAGTTCTTC. This translates into CASSLGSYNEQFF.

V is TRBV4-3 and J is TRBJ1-5; TRBD1 might be the D (5 bases). CDR1 LGHNA and CDR2 YSLEER come from the germline V gene. The CDR3 length is 13 residues. The V end lost 1 base, the J end lost 5 bases, and 6 bases lay between the germline ends. The CDR3 loop is CASSQGDDQPQHF. CDR3 DNA: TGCGCCAGCAGCCAAGGGGACGATCAGCCCCAGCATTTT.

The chain recombines TRBV6-1 with TRBJ2-7; 10 bases map to TRBD2. Per germline, CDR1 MNHNS and CDR2 SASEGT. With 0 bases clipped from V and 5 bases from J, the junction kept 22 bases outside the gene matches. The CDR3 loop spans 21 amino acids. This CDR3 reads CASSEAGGRSSGSSPTDEQYF. The CDR3, as DNA: TGTGCCAGCAGTGAAGCGGGGGGGAGGTCTAGCGGGAGCTCCCCTACGGACGAGCAGTACTTC.